This entry lists 10 T cell receptor beta chains sequenced from one sample in a study of shared clonotypes between healthy human individuals. The data were produced by immunoSEQ multiplex PCR, yet TCRdb's version contains in-frame clones alone and is incomplete. The sample has 2,100,000 or so clones, under 97% seen once. The sequencing input was naive CD4+ T cells sorted from blood. The subset was: CD45RA+ positively selected. Every receptor here comes from a man aged 18-30 years in good health.

The chain employs TRBV5-1 and TRBJ1-1; the match to TRBD1 covers 12 bases. Trimming at V came to 4 bases and at J to 9 bases, leaving 7 bases not matched to a gene. Germline CDR1 and CDR2: SGHRS and YFSETQ. The CDR3 has 14 residues. This chain's CDR3 is CASSPWDRGPQAFF. CDR3 in DNA: TGCGCCAGCAGCCCCTGGGACAGGGGGCCTCAAGCTTTCTTT.

The chain is built from TRBV4-1 and TRBJ2-1; 10 bases are a match to TRBD2. The V gene end was trimmed by 3 bases and the J gene end by 4 bases; junction bases not matched to a gene: 6. CDR1 and CDR2 from the germline V gene are MGHRA and YSYEKL. The CDR3 runs 16 residues. CDR3 in amino acids: CASSQRLAGEYNEQFF. The CDR3 coding sequence is TGCGCCAGCAGCCAGCGACTAGCGGGTGAATACAATGAGCAGTTCTTC.

This clone occurred a few times. Other nucleotide sequences in the sample specify the same CDR3. The chain carries TRBV30 and TRBJ2-2; D remains unclear. The CDR3 spans 13 residues. Trimming pared 0 bases from V and 4 bases from J, leaving 6 bases between. CDR1 GTSNPN and CDR2 SVGIG come from the germline V gene (reference sequence). The chain's CDR3 is CAWSVRGTGELFF. The CDR3, as DNA: TGTGCCTGGAGTGTACGCGGCACCGGGGAGCTGTTTTTT.

CDR3 region: CASSQTGTRLGNEQFF. The CDR3 DNA follows: TGCGCCAGCAGCCAAACCGGGACCCGCTTAGGAAATGAGCAGTTCTTC. The chain uses TRBV4-1 and TRBJ2-1, with D perhaps being TRBD1 or TRBD2 (5 bases each). Germline lookup yields CDR1 MGHRA and CDR2 YSYEKL. Trimming pared 2 bases from V and 7 bases from J, leaving 18 bases between. The CDR3 has 16 residues.

The chain recombines TRBV28 with TRBJ2-7, with D maybe TRBD1 (6 bases). The germline gives CDR1 MDHEN, CDR2 SYDVKM. The CDR3 extends over 14 amino acids. V lost 5 bases and J 1 base, leaving 12 bases between the germline ends. The CDR3 DNA sequence: TGTGCCAGCAGTGGGGGCGTTGTATCCTACGAGCAGTACTTC. Translating it yields CASSGGVVSYEQYF.

The chain couples TRBV10-1 to TRBJ2-3, with D perhaps TRBD1 or TRBD2 (5 bases each). With 6 bases removed from V and 0 bases from J, the gap between germline ends came to 10 bases. Germline V CDR1 and CDR2: WNHNN, SYGVQD (reference sequence). The CDR3 sequence is 14 residues long. The CDR3 here is CASSWDPSTDTQYF. The CDR3 DNA reads TGCGCCAGCAGCTGGGACCCCAGCACAGATACGCAGTATTTT.

V gene TRBV10-1 combines with J gene TRBJ2-1, with D perhaps TRBD1 (6 bases). V lost 5 bases to trimming and J lost 3 bases, with 8 bases between them. Germline V CDR1 and CDR2: WNHNN, SYGVQD (reference sequence). The CDR3 consists of 13 residues. This CDR3 is CASSRDIYNEQFF. The CDR3 DNA is TGCGCCAGCAGTCGGGACATCTACAATGAGCAGTTCTTC.

The chain uses TRBV28 and TRBJ1-5; D remains ambiguous. V shed 7 bases and J shed 2 bases, with 12 bases lying between them. CDR3 length equals 14 residues. Per germline, CDR1 MDHEN and CDR2 SYDVKM. As DNA, the CDR3 is TGTGCCAGCATGGCCGGTGGACGCAATCAGCCCCAGCATTTT. Translated, it gives CASMAGGRNQPQHF.

This chain connects TRBV7-9 to TRBJ2-7; tentative D call: TRBD1 (5 bases). Trimming took 4 bases from V and 4 from J, leaving 20 bases between them. Germline V gene data show CDR1 as SEHNR and CDR2 as FQNEAQ (reference sequence). The CDR3 extends over 16 amino acids. DNA of the CDR3: TGTGCCAGCAGCTGGATGCCCGCACAGGCGAGGTACGAGCAGTACTTC. Translation gives CASSWMPAQARYEQYF. The full variable domain, with the rest looked up from reference TRBV7-9 and TRBJ2-7, is DTGVSQNPRHKITKRGQNVTFRCDPISEHNRLYWYRQTLGQGPEFLTYFQNEAQLEKSRLLSDRFSAERPKGSFSTLEIQRTEQGDSAMYLCASSWMPAQARYEQYFGPGTRLTVT.

The count of this clone is one. The chain carries TRBV29-1 and TRBJ2-1; D not resolved. This CDR3 has 11 amino acids. CDR1 SQVTM and CDR2 ANQGSEA come from the germline V gene. The V end lost 6 bases, the J end lost 16 bases, and 19 bases lay between the germline ends. The CDR3 sequence: CSVFGTALLFF. The DNA for the CDR3 is TGCAGCGTATTCGGCACTGCCCTTCTCTTCTTC.